In this sample, the clone carrying this T cell receptor (beta chain) turned up many times. The data are from a study of T cells in Graves' hyperthyroidism and ophthalmopathy. Germline V gene sequence: CDR1 MNHEY, CDR2 SVGEGT. CDR3 size: 18 residues. J gave up 4 bases and V 4 bases, and 14 bases lay outside the gene matches. RNA transcripts were the template for amplifying TCR beta CDR3 regions. A set of HTBI primers served as the primers for a first-round RT-PCR of the TCR CDR3. TCRdb passed the multiplex PCR reads through MiXCR, listing each CDR3 protein once. The repertoire consists of 100,000 to 140,000 distinct CDR3 sequences, with about 15% occurring once and the leading ten covering around two fifths.

The TCR originated in a woman in her 50s with Graves' hyperthyroidism. The specimen was blood. This chain uses TRBV6-2 or TRBV6-3 with TRBJ2-7; TRBD2 aligns across 12 bases. The CDR3 DNA is TGTGCCAGCAGTTCGGGCGGACTAGCGGGATATCGCCTGTACGAGCAGTACTTC. Protein sequence: CASSSGGLAGYRLYEQYF.